This T cell receptor beta chain was recorded in a study of cytomegalovirus exposure and HLA in healthy donors. Vbeta (60) and Jbeta (13) primers were used in the PCR. Sequencing was performed with immunoSEQ multiplex PCR; in TCRdb, only in-frame clones are kept and a portion is missing. Reported are about 33,000 clones; the ten largest clones contain approximately 4.5%. Germline V gene data show CDR1 as ENHRY and CDR2 as SYGVKD. Germline trimming cut 0 bases from V and 4 bases from J; bases unmatched to any gene: 4. The CDR3 consists of 15 residues. This chain links TRBV10-3 with TRBJ1-2, with 8 positions matching TRBD1. This TCR was sampled from a woman in her 40s in good health and CMV-seropositive. The sequenced sample was PBMCs. CDR3 in DNA: TGTGCCATCAGTGAGTCCGGACAGGGTGGCTATGGCTACACCTTC. It yields the protein CAISESGQGGYGYTF.